The next 4 T cell receptor beta chains were all read from a single sample in a study of blood T cell repertoires in COVID-19. TCRdb keeps only in-frame clones here, not all; method: immunoSEQ multiplex PCR. The top ten clones hold around 4% of a sample with about 120,000 clones, around 81% of them seen once. The sample taken for sequencing was peripheral blood. The source is a woman in her fifties or sixties with acute or convalescent COVID-19.

The chain is built from TRBV18 and TRBJ1-1; D is ambiguous. CDR1 is KGHSH, CDR2 LQKENI, per germline. CDR3 size: 16 residues. The V end was cut by 1 base, the J end by 0 bases, with 12 bases between. The DNA for the CDR3 is TGTGCCAGCTCACCACAGGTCTCGAGGGTGAACACTGAAGCTTTCTTT. Translation gives CASSPQVSRVNTEAFF.

V and J are TRBV3-1 (or the pseudogene TRBV3-2) and TRBJ2-5; weak D call: TRBD2 (5 bases). Trimming removed 0 bases at V and 4 bases at J, with 36 bases between. The germline gives CDR1 LGHDT, CDR2 YNNKEL (reference sequence). The CDR3 loop spans 23 amino acids. The CDR3 loop reads CASSQEFPTVKAGRPLARETQYF. Here the CDR3 DNA reads TGTGCCAGCAGCCAAGAATTCCCCACGGTAAAGGCGGGCAGGCCGCTAGCTCGAGAGACCCAGTACTTC.

The chain couples TRBV7-3 to TRBJ1-1; 7 nucleotides line up with TRBD1. Losses at the gene ends were 4 bases for V and 0 bases for J; bases not matched to a gene: 8. This CDR3 has 16 amino acids. Germline V gene data show CDR1 as SGHTA and CDR2 as FQGTGA. CDR3 region: CASSSMTGKVNTEAFF. The CDR3, as DNA: TGTGCCAGCAGCTCAATGACAGGGAAAGTGAACACTGAAGCTTTCTTT.

The chain uses TRBV11-2 and TRBJ2-1, with 9 bases matching TRBD1. From germline, CDR1 is SGHAT and CDR2 FQNNGV. CDR3 length equals 12 residues. The ends lost 5 bases at V and 15 bases at J; junction bases unmatched: 8. The chain's CDR3 is CASSRNRDRVFF. CDR3 in DNA: TGTGCCAGCAGCCGGAACCGGGACAGGGTGTTCTTC.